This T cell receptor beta chain is drawn from a study of radiotherapy plus CTLA-4 blockade in lung cancer. Overall study results and limits: Radiotherapy with ipilimumab was followed by blood expansion of tumor-derived clones.

TCRdb keeps only in-frame clones here, not all; method: immunoSEQ multiplex PCR. The repertoire holds about 49,000 clones, with about 88% as singletons. Germline values: CDR1 SGDLS, CDR2 YYNGEE. This CDR3 comprises 14 residues. The V and J ends lost 0 bases and 8 bases, in that order; junction bases with no gene match: 2. As concerns this clone: As yet, its antigen is unknown.

The receptor's source is a human donor with non-small cell lung cancer whose response to radiotherapy plus ipilimumab could not be evaluated. The chain uses TRBV9 and TRBJ1-5; TRBD1 agrees at 10 bases. Here the sequenced sample was peripheral blood, taken from a patient treated with radiotherapy plus ipilimumab. The DNA of the CDR3 is TGTGCCAGCAGCGTAGAGGACAGGGGGGAGCCCCAGCATTTT. Residues: CASSVEDRGEPQHF.